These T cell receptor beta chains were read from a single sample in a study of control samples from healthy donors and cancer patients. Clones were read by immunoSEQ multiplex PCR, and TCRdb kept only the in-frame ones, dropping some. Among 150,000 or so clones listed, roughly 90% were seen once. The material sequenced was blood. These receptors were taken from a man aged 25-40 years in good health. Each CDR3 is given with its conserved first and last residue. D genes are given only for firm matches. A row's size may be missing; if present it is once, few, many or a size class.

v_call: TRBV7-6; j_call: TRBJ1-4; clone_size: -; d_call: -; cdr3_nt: TGTGCCAGCAGCTCGACAGGCGCTGCAACTAATGAAAAACTGTTTTTT; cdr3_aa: CASSSTGAATNEKLFF
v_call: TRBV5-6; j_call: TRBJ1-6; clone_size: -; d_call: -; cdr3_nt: TGTGCCAGCAGCTTCTGGACAGCAGATAATTCACCCCTCCACTTT; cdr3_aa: CASSFWTADNSPLHF
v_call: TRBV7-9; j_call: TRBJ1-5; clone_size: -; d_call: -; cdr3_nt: TGTGCCAGCAGCTTAGGGAAAGGTAATCAGCCCCAGCATTTT; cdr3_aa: CASSLGKGNQPQHF
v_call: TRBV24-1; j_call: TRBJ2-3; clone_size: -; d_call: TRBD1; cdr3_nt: TGTGCCACCAGAGGACAGGGAGACACAGATACGCAGTATTTT; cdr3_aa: CATRGQGDTDTQYF
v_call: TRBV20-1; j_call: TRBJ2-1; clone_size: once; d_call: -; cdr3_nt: TGCAGTGCTAGTGTCGGGGTAAATGAGCAGTTCTTC; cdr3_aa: CSASVGVNEQFF
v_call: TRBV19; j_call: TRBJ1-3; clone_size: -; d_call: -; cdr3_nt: TGTGCCAGTAGTATGGCCCGGGCAGCTGGAAACACCATATATTTT; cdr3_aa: CASSMARAAGNTIYF
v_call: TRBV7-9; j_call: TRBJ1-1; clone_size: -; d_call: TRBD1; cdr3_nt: TGTGCCAGCAGCTTGGACAGGCGGCGGTTCGGAAACACTGAAGCTTTCTTT; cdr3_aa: CASSLDRRRFGNTEAFF
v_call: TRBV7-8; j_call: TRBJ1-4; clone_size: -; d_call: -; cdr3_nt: TGTGCCAGCAGCCTCCGGGACACCGGGAAAGCTAATGAAAAACTGTTTTTT; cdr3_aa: CASSLRDTGKANEKLFF
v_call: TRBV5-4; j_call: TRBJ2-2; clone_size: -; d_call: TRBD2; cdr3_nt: TGTGCCAGCAGCTTCGCGGGAGTCAAAACCGGGGAGCTGTTTTTT; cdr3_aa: CASSFAGVKTGELFF
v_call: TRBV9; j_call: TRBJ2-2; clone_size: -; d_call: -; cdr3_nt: TGTGCCAGCAGCGTCGGAAGTACAGGGAGGACCGGGGAGCTGTTTTTT; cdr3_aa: CASSVGSTGRTGELFF
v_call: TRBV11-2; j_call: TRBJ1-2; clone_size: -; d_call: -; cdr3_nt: TGTGCCAGCAGTCCTACTATCTATGGCTACACCTTC; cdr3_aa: CASSPTIYGYTF
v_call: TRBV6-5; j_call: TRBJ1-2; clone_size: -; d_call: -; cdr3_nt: TGTGCCAGCAGTTACAACGGACAGAAGAGTGGCTACACCTTC; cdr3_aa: CASSYNGQKSGYTF
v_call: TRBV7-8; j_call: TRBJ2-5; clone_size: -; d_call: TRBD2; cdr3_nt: TGTGCCAGCAGCCTCGGGGGGGCCCTAGAGACCCAGTACTTC; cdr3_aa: CASSLGGALETQYF
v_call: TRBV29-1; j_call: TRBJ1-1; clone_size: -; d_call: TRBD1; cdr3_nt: TGCAGCGTTAAACAGGGGAAGATTGAAGCTTTCTTT; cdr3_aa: CSVKQGKIEAFF
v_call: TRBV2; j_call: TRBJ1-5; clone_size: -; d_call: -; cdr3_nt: TGTGCCAGCAGCCGCGATTTCAATCAGCCCCAGCATTTT; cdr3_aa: CASSRDFNQPQHF
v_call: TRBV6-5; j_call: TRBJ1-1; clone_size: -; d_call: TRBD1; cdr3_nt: TGTGCCAGCAGCAACACGGGACAGGGAACTTTCTTT; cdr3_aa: CASSNTGQGTFF
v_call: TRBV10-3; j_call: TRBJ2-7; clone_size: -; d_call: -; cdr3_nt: TGTGCCATCAGTGCAAGTACCTACGAGCAGTACTTC; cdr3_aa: CAISASTYEQYF
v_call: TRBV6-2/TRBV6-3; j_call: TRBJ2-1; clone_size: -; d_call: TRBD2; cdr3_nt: TGTGCCAGCAGTTACTCCGGGGGGTTTGTGAATGAGCAGTTCTTC; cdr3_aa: CASSYSGGFVNEQFF
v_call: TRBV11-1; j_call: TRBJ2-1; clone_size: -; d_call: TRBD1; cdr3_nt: TGTGCCAGCCGCTCAGGGGGCTCTACCAATGAGCAGTTCTTC; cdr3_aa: CASRSGGSTNEQFF
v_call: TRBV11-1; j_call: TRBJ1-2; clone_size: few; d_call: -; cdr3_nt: TGTGCCAGCAGCCACGGGGGCAGTGGGGGCTACACCTTC; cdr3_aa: CASSHGGSGGYTF
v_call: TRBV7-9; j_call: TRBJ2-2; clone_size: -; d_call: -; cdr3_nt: TGTGCCAGCAGCTTAGAGGCTACCTTTGGGGAGCTGTTTTTT; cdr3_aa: CASSLEATFGELFF